The sample holds many counts of the clone carrying this T cell receptor (beta chain). The entry originates in a study of T cells in Graves' hyperthyroidism and ophthalmopathy. CDR1 is KGHSH, CDR2 LQKENI, per germline. V was trimmed by 6 bases and J by 5 bases, leaving 14 bases between them. CDR3 length equals 13 residues. Amplification of TCR beta CDR3 regions was performed using RNA transcripts as template. RT-PCR in the first round (using the HTBI primer set) targeted the TCR CDR3. TCRdb analysed the multiplex PCR reads with MiXCR anew, one entry per CDR3 protein. Altogether hundreds of thousands of distinct CDR3 sequences are present, around 22% being singletons, with the ten largest covering about 11%.

The receptor's source is a woman aged 25 to 45 with Graves' ophthalmopathy. The sample consisted of blood. The V gene is TRBV18, the J gene TRBJ2-7; D ambiguous. The CDR3 DNA sequence: TGTGCCAGCTCGCGTGGTGGGAACGACGAGCAGTACTTC. Translated: CASSRGGNDEQYF.